The rows below give T cell receptor beta chains drawn from one sample of a study of blood T cell repertoires in COVID-19. TCRdb keeps only in-frame clones here, not all; method: immunoSEQ multiplex PCR. The table lists about 200,000 clones, roughly 90% of them singletons. The sequenced sample consisted of peripheral blood. Receptors were obtained from a man in his fifties or sixties with acute or convalescent COVID-19. Each CDR3 is given with its conserved first and last residue. Fields, in order: D gene, J gene, V gene, clone size, CDR3 protein, CDR3 DNA. D genes are given only for firm matches. Clone size is given for some rows only: seen once, a few or many times, or a class if the clone is expanded.

NA | TRBJ1-1 | TRBV6-5 | NA | CASSYVTGPGNTEAFF | TGTGCCAGCAGTTACGTGACAGGACCAGGAAACACTGAAGCTTTCTTT
TRBD1 | TRBJ1-6 | TRBV7-6 | NA | CASSPTGIFYNSPLHF | TGTGCCAGCAGCCCGACAGGGATATTCTATAATTCACCCCTCCACTTT
NA | TRBJ1-2 | TRBV10-3 | once | CAISGLGGFLGYTF | TGTGCCATCAGTGGCCTCGGGGGGTTTCTTGGCTACACCTTC
NA | TRBJ2-2 | TRBV11-2 | NA | CASSSRGVEAGELFF | TGTGCCAGCAGCTCCCGGGGTGTAGAAGCCGGGGAGCTGTTTTTT
NA | TRBJ2-3 | TRBV20-1 | NA | CSASRQVTDTQYF | TGCAGTGCTAGTAGACAGGTCACAGATACGCAGTATTTT
NA | TRBJ1-5 | TRBV19 | NA | CASSTPRTQHQPQHF | TGTGCCAGTAGTACACCTCGGACACAACATCAGCCCCAGCATTTT
TRBD1 | TRBJ1-5 | TRBV28 | NA | CASSLRAGTGINQPQHF | TGTGCCAGCAGTTTACGAGCCGGGACAGGGATCAATCAGCCCCAGCATTTT
NA | TRBJ1-6 | TRBV5-1 | NA | CASSLGQFNSPLHF | TGCGCCAGCAGCTTGGGGCAGTTCAATTCACCCCTCCACTTT
NA | TRBJ2-1 | TRBV11-2 | once | CASSPQVGIANNEQFF | TGTGCCAGCAGCCCCCAGGTGGGTATCGCTAACAATGAGCAGTTCTTC
NA | TRBJ1-3 | TRBV7-2 | NA | CASSLEGFTGWGNTIYF | TGTGCCAGCAGCTTAGAAGGGTTCACAGGGTGGGGAAACACCATATATTTT